Listed here are 3 T cell receptor beta chains from one sample, sequenced in a study of blood T cell repertoires in COVID-19. The protocol was immunoSEQ multiplex PCR, while the TCRdb copy is restricted to in-frame clones and leaves out a portion. The sample shows 200,000 to 300,000 clones, around four fifths of them seen only once. The sequenced sample was peripheral blood. These receptors were collected from a man aged 60-69 years with acute or convalescent COVID-19.

The CDR3 loop reads CAIRPAGTGEHGYTF. The CDR3 nucleotides are TGTGCCATCAGACCGGCCGGGACAGGGGAGCATGGCTACACCTTC. The chain links TRBV10-3 to TRBJ1-2, with 10 positions matching TRBD1. The V gene end was trimmed by 6 bases and the J gene end by 6 bases; junction bases not matched to a gene: 10. The CDR3 is 15 residues long. CDR1 ENHRY and CDR2 SYGVKD come from the germline V gene.

The chain combines TRBV27 with TRBJ2-7; D perhaps matches TRBD2 (5 bases). V lost 3 bases and J lost 6, with 15 bases in between. CDR3 length: 14 residues. The V gene's germline CDR1 is MNHEY and CDR2 SMNVEV (reference sequence). The CDR3 nucleotides are TGTGCCAGCAGTTTGAGGGTCAGGCCCACCGAGCAGTACTTC. It specifies CASSLRVRPTEQYF.

This sequence joins TRBV5-1 and TRBJ2-5; 7 nucleotides agree with TRBD2. The CDR3 covers 14 residues. With 4 bases clipped from V and 1 base from J, the junction kept 4 bases outside the gene matches. Germline lookup yields CDR1 SGHRS and CDR2 YFSETQ. The CDR3 DNA reads as TGCGCCAGCAGCCCACTAGCGACCCAAGAGACCCAGTACTTC. This encodes CASSPLATQETQYF. Together with reference TRBV5-1 and TRBJ2-5, the CDR3 gives the full variable domain: KAGVTQTPRYLIKTRGQQVTLSCSPISGHRSVSWYQQTPGQGLQFLFEYFSETQRNKGNFPGRFSGRQFSNSRSEMNVSTLELGDSALYLCASSPLATQETQYFGPGTRLLVL.